Listed here are 30 T cell receptor beta chains from one sample, sequenced in a study of T cells after yellow fever vaccination. A single record per CDR3 protein comes from TCRdb applying MiXCR to the 5' RACE reads. The sample gives 500,000 to 700,000 distinct CDR3 sequences, 15% to 20% of which show up once; roughly an eighth is in the top ten. The sample in question was PBMCs, obtained 15 days after the yellow fever booster vaccination. All receptors come from a man aged 25-45 years who received the YFV17D yellow fever vaccine.

V is TRBV20-1 and J is TRBJ2-7; D is unclear. Germline loops: CDR1 DFQATT, CDR2 SNEGSKA (reference sequence). Trimming stripped 6 bases from V and 4 bases from J, with 10 bases between. The CDR3 sequence is 11 residues long. In DNA, the CDR3 is TGCAGTGCCACTCCAGGTTACGAGCAGTACTTC. It yields the protein CSATPGYEQYF.

There are a few counts of this clonotype. The J gene is TRBJ1-5, the V gene TRBV6-2 or TRBV6-3, with TRBD1 matching over 9 bases. Per the germline V gene, CDR1 is MNHEY and CDR2 is SVGEGT. This CDR3 region has 16 residues. V lost 6 bases, J lost 1 base, and 7 bases stayed unmatched. The CDR3 protein is CASRSGQGTSNQPQHF. CDR3 DNA sequence: TGTGCCAGCAGATCAGGACAGGGGACAAGCAATCAGCCCCAGCATTTT.

This clonotype was counted many times. The chain combines TRBV27 with TRBJ2-7, with TRBD2 as a possible D gene (5 bases). From germline, CDR1 is MNHEY and CDR2 SMNVEV (reference sequence). The CDR3 consists of 14 residues. V lost 3 bases and J 2 bases, leaving 11 bases between the germline ends. The chain's CDR3 is CASSFRDGTYEQYF. CDR3 coding DNA: TGTGCCAGCAGTTTCCGCGACGGGACCTACGAGCAGTACTTC.

The V call is TRBV23-1, the J call TRBJ2-3, with TRBD1 as a possible D gene (7 bases). TRBV23-1 is known as an ORF, though its function is uncertain. V lost 0 bases, J lost 3 bases, and 13 bases lay in between. The CDR3 has 16 residues. The CDR3 region is CASSQSGGTATDTQYF. The CDR3 nucleotides are TGCGCCAGCAGTCAATCCGGCGGGACAGCGACAGATACGCAGTATTTT.

On this clonotype itself: The junction departs from germline at one end; a sequencing error may be responsible. The CDR3 reads CASSQERKIDF. The CDR3 DNA reads TGTGCCAGCAGCCAAGAACGAAAGATAGACTTT. The chain links TRBV14 to TRBJ1-1; D is ambiguous. Looked up from germline, CDR1 is SGHDN and CDR2 is FVKESK. The CDR3 sequence is 11 residues long.

This clonotype has just a few counts. The chain joins TRBV28 to TRBJ2-1; 8 nucleotides match TRBD2. Unmatched junction bases numbered 8, after V lost 7 bases and J lost 0 bases. Looked up from germline, CDR1 is MDHEN and CDR2 is SYDVKM. The CDR3 is 16 residues long. As DNA, the CDR3 is TGTGCCAGCATAAAAGCCGGGACTAGCTCCTACAATGAGCAGTTCTTC. This encodes CASIKAGTSSYNEQFF.

This clonotype was counted only a few times. V is TRBV3-1 and J is TRBJ2-2, with D maybe TRBD1 (6 bases). CDR1 is LGHDT and CDR2 is YNNKEL in the germline V gene (reference sequence). V lost 3 bases, J lost 5 bases, and 19 bases lay in between. The CDR3 is 17 residues long. CDR3 protein: CASSHVYRARRTGELFF. The CDR3 coding sequence is TGTGCCAGCAGCCATGTTTACAGGGCTCGACGGACCGGGGAGCTGTTTTTT.

Only a few counts were recorded for this clonotype. The chain carries TRBV7-2 and TRBJ2-7, with 7 bases lining up with TRBD2. After removal of 4 bases from V and 7 bases from J, the junction contained 16 bases not matched to a gene. The CDR3 has 16 amino acids. From germline, CDR1 is SGHTA and CDR2 FQGNSA. CDR3 sequence reads: CASSSSAGRTRGEQYF. Written as DNA, the CDR3 is TGTGCCAGCAGCTCATCCGCCGGCCGGACTAGAGGGGAGCAGTACTTC.

There are a few counts of this clonotype. This chain uses TRBV7-2 with TRBJ2-1; the match to TRBD2 covers 12 bases. The CDR3 totals 16 residues. V dropped 2 bases and J dropped 8; count of bases not matched to a gene: 7. Germline V CDR1 and CDR2: SGHTA, FQGNSA. CDR3 loop: CASSLSFTSGRYEQFF. The CDR3 DNA is TGTGCCAGCAGCTTATCTTTTACTAGCGGGAGGTATGAGCAGTTCTTC. The full variable domain, rest sourced from reference TRBV7-2 and TRBJ2-1, is GAGVSQSPSNKVTEKGKDVELRCDPISGHTALYWYRQSLGQGLEFLIYFQGNSAPDKSGLPSDRFSAERTGGSVSTLTIQRTQQEDSAVYLCASSLSFTSGRYEQFFGPGTRLTVL.

Only a few counts were recorded for this clonotype. V and J are TRBV4-3 and TRBJ2-5; 9 nucleotides line up with TRBD2. Germline CDR1 LGHNA, CDR2 YSLEER. J gave up 3 bases and V 3 bases, and 2 bases lay outside the gene matches. There are 14 residues in the CDR3. Here the CDR3 reads CASSHRTSEETQYF. The CDR3 DNA follows: TGCGCCAGCAGCCACCGGACTAGCGAAGAGACCCAGTACTTC.

The chain employs TRBV6-5 and TRBJ1-2; TRBD1 matches at 8 bases. The germline CDR1 and CDR2 sequences are MNHEY and SVGAGI. The CDR3 has 15 residues. J gave up 4 bases and V 4 bases, and 8 bases lay outside the gene matches. The CDR3 protein is CASSSPGGDTYGYTF. The CDR3 nucleotides read TGTGCCAGCAGTTCCCCAGGGGGCGATACCTATGGCTACACCTTC.

CDR3 DNA sequence: TGTGCCAGCAGACAGGGGCCCCTTTTGTACTTC. Its protein product is CASRQGPLLYF. V gene TRBV2 combines with J gene TRBJ2-5; 7 nucleotides agree with TRBD1. CDR1 SNHLY and CDR2 FYNNEI come from the germline V gene. There are 11 residues in the CDR3. Trimming cost V 6 bases and J 13 bases; bases outside gene matches: 8.

The chain uses TRBV6-1 and TRBJ2-7, with 8 bases fitting TRBD1. This CDR3 is 12 amino acids long. V lost 5 bases and J lost 6; bases outside the gene matches: 3. Germline CDR1 reads MNHNS; CDR2 reads SASEGT. CDR3 residues: CASSSGTGEQYF. In DNA, the CDR3 is TGTGCCAGCAGTTCCGGGACAGGCGAGCAGTACTTC.

This clonotype has just a few counts. The chain recombines TRBV12-3 or TRBV12-4 with TRBJ2-1, with D uncertain. V dropped 2 bases and J dropped 8 bases, with 7 bases sitting between them. The CDR3 length is 12 residues. CDR3 nucleotide sequence: TGTGCCAGCAGTTTATCAGCACATGAGCAGTTCTTC. This translates into CASSLSAHEQFF.

The V gene is TRBV28, the J gene TRBJ1-5; D remains ambiguous. The length of the CDR3 is 12 residues. Germline CDR1 reads MDHEN; CDR2 reads SYDVKM. V was pared by 8 bases and J by 6 bases, with 11 bases between. CDR3 protein: CASGILGQPQHF. The CDR3 DNA follows: TGTGCCAGCGGGATTTTGGGTCAGCCCCAGCATTTT. Drawing the rest from reference TRBV28 and TRBJ1-5, the complete variable domain is DVKVTQSSRYLVKRTGEKVFLECVQDMDHENMFWYRQDPGLGLRLIYFSYDVKMKEKGDIPEGYSVSREKKERFSLILESASTNQTSMYLCASGILGQPQHFGDGTRLSIL.

The chain recombines TRBV5-4 with TRBJ2-3; D perhaps matches TRBD2 (5 bases). Germline V lookup: CDR1 SGHNT, CDR2 YYREEE (reference sequence). The germline V and J ends were trimmed by 4 bases and 4 bases, with 16 bases remaining between them. The length of the CDR3 is 15 residues. The CDR3 DNA sequence: TGTGCCAGCAGCCCTGGAGGATACGAGCCAGATACGCAGTATTTT. Translation gives CASSPGGYEPDTQYF.

This clonotype was found many times. The chain employs TRBV27 and TRBJ2-4; D possibly corresponds to TRBD1 (5 bases). This CDR3 region has 11 residues. Germline CDR1 reads MNHEY; CDR2 reads SMNVEV (reference sequence). Trimming cost V 6 bases and J 7 bases, with 7 bases left between them. CDR3 sequence: CASSQGNIQYF. The DNA of the CDR3 is TGTGCCAGCAGCCAGGGCAACATTCAGTACTTC.

This clonotype showed up many times. The V gene is TRBV5-5, the J gene TRBJ2-7, with 7 bases matching TRBD1. The ends lost 1 base at V and 3 bases at J; junction bases unmatched: 1. Germline V gene sequence: CDR1 SGHKS, CDR2 YYEKEE (reference sequence). The length of the CDR3 is 13 residues. CDR3: CASSLPGGYEQYF. Here the CDR3 DNA reads TGTGCCAGCAGCTTGCCAGGGGGCTACGAGCAGTACTTC.

V usage is TRBV5-1 and J usage is TRBJ2-3; 10 bases align to TRBD2. Germline lookup yields CDR1 SGHRS and CDR2 YFSETQ. The ends lost 0 bases at V and 3 bases at J; junction bases unmatched: 4. The CDR3 has 16 residues. CDR3 bases: TGCGCCAGCAGCTTGGCTAGCGGGAGTTGGACAGATACGCAGTATTTT. Translated, it gives CASSLASGSWTDTQYF.

The chain has TRBV10-3 and TRBJ2-1; D ambiguous. The germline gives CDR1 ENHRY, CDR2 SYGVKD. The V end lost 0 bases, the J end lost 5 bases, and 14 bases lay between the germline ends. The CDR3 is 16 residues long. This CDR3 is CAISESWAGQNNEQFF. The CDR3 bases are TGTGCCATCAGTGAGTCGTGGGCAGGTCAAAACAATGAGCAGTTCTTC.

This clonotype was seen many times. V and J are TRBV3-1 and TRBJ2-1; TRBD2 matches at 13 bases. The germline V gene has CDR1 LGHDT and CDR2 YNNKEL (reference sequence). Trimming at V came to 8 bases and at J to 5 bases, leaving 6 bases not matched to a gene. The CDR3 runs to 15 residues. DNA of the CDR3: TGTGCCAGCTCGCAGGGACTAGCGGGGAACAATGAGCAGTTCTTC. Its translation: CASSQGLAGNNEQFF.

This clonotype has a handful of counts. This chain joins TRBV7-2 and TRBJ2-2; no definite D call. The CDR3 is 15 amino acids. Deletions cut 3 bases from V and 4 bases from J, with 12 bases between. Germline CDR1 is SGHTA and CDR2 is FQGNSA. The CDR3 nucleotides read TGTGCCAGCAGCTTTCCACCCCTCCGCACCGGGGAGCTGTTTTTT. It codes for CASSFPPLRTGELFF.

The chain has TRBV18 and TRBJ1-1; 7 bases agree with TRBD1. The germline gives CDR1 KGHSH, CDR2 LQKENI. Trimming took 1 base from V and 4 from J; bases not matched to a gene: 9. The CDR3 totals 16 residues. This chain's CDR3 is CASSPLSSQGGTEAFF. Here the CDR3 DNA reads TGTGCCAGCTCACCACTCTCCTCCCAGGGGGGCACTGAAGCTTTCTTT.

This clonotype has only a few counts. The chain is built from TRBV5-1 and TRBJ2-3; D ambiguous. The V gene lost 1 base and the J gene lost 2 bases, with 5 bases spanning the gap. CDR1 is SGHRS and CDR2 is YFSETQ in the germline V gene. This CDR3 contains 13 residues. As DNA, the CDR3 is TGCGCCAGCAGCTTGTTCTACACAGATACGCAGTATTTT. The encoded protein is CASSLFYTDTQYF.

This clonotype was picked up a small number of times. The CDR3 DNA reads TGTGCCAGCAGTAGAAATTGGTGGTCCGGGATTGGAGCTGAAGCTTTCTTT. Its translation: CASSRNWWSGIGAEAFF. The chain combines TRBV12-3 or TRBV12-4 with TRBJ1-1; no reliable D call. This CDR3 comprises 17 residues. The V end was cut by 5 bases, the J end by 6 bases, with 25 bases between.

The rearrangement joins TRBV10-2 to TRBJ2-7, with TRBD2 identical over 9 bases. Germline CDR1 WSHSY, CDR2 SAAADI. The CDR3 is made up of 13 amino acids. V gave up 6 bases and J gave up 1 base; unmatched junction bases: 1. CDR3 sequence: CASRGLASYEQYF. In nucleotides, the CDR3 is TGCGCCAGCAGGGGACTAGCTTCCTACGAGCAGTACTTC.

This clonotype has more than one count but fewer than ten. The chain carries TRBV7-9 and TRBJ2-2; 9 bases map to TRBD1. Germline CDR1 reads SEHNR; CDR2 reads FQNEAQ (reference sequence). Trimming removed 5 bases from V and 4 bases from J; junction bases left unmatched: 11. The CDR3 consists of 17 residues. CDR3 in DNA: TGTGCCAGCAGCCCTACGGCCGGGACAGGGTTCACCGGGGAGCTGTTTTTT. Residues: CASSPTAGTGFTGELFF.

About this clonotype itself: One junction end disagrees with the germline gene, perhaps due to a read error. The V and J genes are TRBV11-2 and TRBJ1-1; D uncertain. Germline CDR1 and CDR2: SGHAT and FQNNGV. The CDR3 spans 14 residues. CDR3 in amino acids: CASRLKGGYTEAFF. The CDR3 DNA follows: TGTGCCAGCCGCTTAAAGGGCGGTTACACTGAAGCTTTCTTT.

The genes are TRBV28 and TRBJ2-7, with TRBD1 as a possible D gene (6 bases). With 6 bases removed from V and 3 bases from J, the gap between germline ends came to 9 bases. Germline-derived CDR1 and CDR2 are MDHEN and SYDVKM. The CDR3 has 12 residues. The CDR3 nucleotides are TGTGCCAGCAGGTTGGACAGCTACGAGCAGTACTTC. Encoded protein: CASRLDSYEQYF.

The V call is TRBV29-1, the J call TRBJ2-2, with TRBD1 matching over 9 bases. CDR3 size: 12 residues. The V and J ends lost 7 bases and 7 bases, in that order; junction bases with no gene match: 4. Germline CDR1 and CDR2: SQVTM and ANQGSEA. CDR3 residues: CSGGQGIGELFF. The CDR3 DNA reads TGCAGCGGTGGACAGGGGATCGGGGAGCTGTTTTTT.